This TCR beta chain was documented in a study of shared clonotypes between healthy human individuals. Study outcomes and limitations: Across subsets, estimated richness was generally greater for naive than for memory populations.

Sequencing used immunoSEQ multiplex PCR; TCRdb keeps in-frame clones, though not all of them. The sample holds 900,000 to 1,200,000 clones; about four fifths are singletons and the top ten take 0.5% to 0.65%. A word on this clone: What it binds is unknown.

The CDR3 runs 14 residues. The V and J ends lost 2 bases and 6 bases respectively, with 17 bases between them. Germline lookup yields CDR1 GTSNPN and CDR2 SVGIG (reference sequence). The genes are TRBV30 and TRBJ2-7, with D perhaps matching TRBD1 or TRBD2 (5 bases each). Sequencing was done on a sample of memory CD4+ T cells from PBMCs. Subset in this sample: CD45RA-negative fraction. The sequence came from a man aged 18 to 29 in good health. Some clones in this sample may be carry-over from other donors' samples. In DNA form, the CDR3 reads TGTGCCTGGAGTAAACCGGGACGAACGGCCGAGCAGTACTTC. Amino acid sequence: CAWSKPGRTAEQYF.